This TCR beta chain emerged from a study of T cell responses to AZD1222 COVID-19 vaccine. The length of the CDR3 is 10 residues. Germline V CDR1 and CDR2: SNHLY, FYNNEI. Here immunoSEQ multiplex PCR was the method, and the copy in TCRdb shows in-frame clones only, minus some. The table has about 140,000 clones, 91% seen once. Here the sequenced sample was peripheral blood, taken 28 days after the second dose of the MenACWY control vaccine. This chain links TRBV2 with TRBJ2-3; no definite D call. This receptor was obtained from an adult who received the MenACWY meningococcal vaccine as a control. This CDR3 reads CALTRDTQYF. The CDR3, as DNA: TGTGCTCTTACCCGGGATACGCAGTATTTT.